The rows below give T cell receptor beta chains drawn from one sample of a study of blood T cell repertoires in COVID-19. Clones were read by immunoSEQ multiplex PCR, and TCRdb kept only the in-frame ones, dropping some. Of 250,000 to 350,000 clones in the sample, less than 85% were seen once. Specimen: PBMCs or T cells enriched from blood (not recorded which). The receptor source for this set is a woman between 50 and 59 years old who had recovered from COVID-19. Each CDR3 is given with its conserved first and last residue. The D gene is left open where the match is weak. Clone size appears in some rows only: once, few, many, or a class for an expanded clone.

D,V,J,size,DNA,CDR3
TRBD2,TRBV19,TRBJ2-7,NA,TGTGCCAGTAGTTCTCCGGGACTAGCGGGAGTTTTCTACGAGCAGTACTTC,CASSSPGLAGVFYEQYF
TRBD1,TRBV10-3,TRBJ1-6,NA,TGTGCCATCAGTGGGGACCCAGGGGGCCCGGGCTCCTATAATTCACCCCTCCACTTT,CAISGDPGGPGSYNSPLHF
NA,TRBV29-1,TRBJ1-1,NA,TGCAGCGTTGCCAGGGAATTATCTGAAGCTTTCTTT,CSVARELSEAFF
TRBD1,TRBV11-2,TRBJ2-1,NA,TGTGCCAGCAGCTTAGTAGGGACAGGGCACAATGAGCAGTTCTTC,CASSLVGTGHNEQFF
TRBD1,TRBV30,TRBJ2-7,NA,TGTGCCTATATGAACAGGGGGCCCCGGGACGAGCAGTACTTC,CAYMNRGPRDEQYF
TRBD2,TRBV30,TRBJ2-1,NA,TGTGCCTGGGGGACTAGCGGAACCTACAATGAGCAGTTCTTC,CAWGTSGTYNEQFF
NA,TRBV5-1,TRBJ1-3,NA,TGCGCCAGCAGCTATGGTCAGGCGGGGACTGGAAACACCATATATTTT,CASSYGQAGTGNTIYF
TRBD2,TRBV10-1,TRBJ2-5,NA,TGCGCCAGCAGTGAAGGGAAGAGGGCTAGCGGGAGCGCGGAGACCCAGTACTTC,CASSEGKRASGSAETQYF
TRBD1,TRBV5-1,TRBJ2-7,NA,TGCGCCAGCAGCAAGGGACAGACCTCCTACGAGCAGTACTTC,CASSKGQTSYEQYF
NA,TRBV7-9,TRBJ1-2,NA,TGTGCCAGCAGCTTAGCGCTAGTCAGAAACTATGGCTACACCTTC,CASSLALVRNYGYTF
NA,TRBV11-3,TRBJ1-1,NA,TGTGCCAGCAGCTTAGAACCGAGGAAGACTGAAGCTTTCTTT,CASSLEPRKTEAFF
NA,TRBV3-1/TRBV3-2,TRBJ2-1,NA,TGTGCCAGCAGCCAAACGTCCGCGGGAGAGCAGTTCTTC,CASSQTSAGEQFF
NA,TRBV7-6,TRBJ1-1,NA,TGTGCCAGCAGCTTATATCGGGGCACTGAAGCTTTCTTT,CASSLYRGTEAFF
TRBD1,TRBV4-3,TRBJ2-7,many,TGCGCCAGCAGCCAAGATTTAGGAACAGGGGTGTACGAGCAGTACTTC,CASSQDLGTGVYEQYF
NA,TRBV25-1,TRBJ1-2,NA,TGTGCCAGCAGAGAACAGGGTTATGGCTACACCTTC,CASREQGYGYTF
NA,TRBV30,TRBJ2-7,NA,TGTGCCTGGGCAATACTAGGAGAGTCCCACGAGCAGTACTTC,CAWAILGESHEQYF
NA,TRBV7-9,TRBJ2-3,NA,TGTGCCATCTACGCGGGCGGGAGCACAGATACGCAGTATTTT,CAIYAGGSTDTQYF
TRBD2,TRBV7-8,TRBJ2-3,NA,TGTGCCAGCAGCCCCAGCGGGGGTAGGGCAGATACGCAGTATTTT,CASSPSGGRADTQYF
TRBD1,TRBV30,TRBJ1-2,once,TGTGCCTGGAGTGTGGACAGGGGATCGCTTTGGGACTATGGCTACACCTTC,CAWSVDRGSLWDYGYTF
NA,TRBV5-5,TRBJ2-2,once,TGTGCCAGCAGCTCTATTTTGAACACCGGGGAGCTGTTTTTT,CASSSILNTGELFF
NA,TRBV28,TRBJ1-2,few,TGTGCCAGCAGTTTACGGGGGGTGGGCTACACCTTC,CASSLRGVGYTF
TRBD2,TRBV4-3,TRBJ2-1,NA,TGCGCCAGCAGCCAAGGGAGCGGGAGGGGTGATGAGCAGTTCTTC,CASSQGSGRGDEQFF